Sequencing of this TCR beta chain was carried out in a study of T-cell reconstitution after alpha-beta-depleted transplantation in children. Unique molecular identifiers were built into the TCRbeta library. TCRdb processed the PCR reads anew with MiXCR; each CDR3 protein has one entry. The sample records roughly 100,000 distinct CDR3 sequences, 6% being singletons. General study findings and limits: At the one-year point after transplant, T-cell counts and TCRbeta diversity were found to come mostly from T cells that had been newly produced. In some patients, recipient T cells and intrathymic progenitors surviving conditioning explained high day-60 diversity. Where alpha-beta T cells came from about two months after transplant was reportedly several hundred expanded graft clones.

A word on this clonotype: Its antigen is currently unknown.

The CDR3 is 16 amino acids. Trimming removed 4 bases from V and 3 bases from J; junction bases left unmatched: 9. Germline V gene lookup returns CDR1 SGHRS and CDR2 YFSETQ. This receptor was taken from a female patient between 2 and 15 years old who had a stem cell transplant for Fanconi anemia, so the T cells may come from the graft donor. Source: PBMCs, mostly from graft donor cells, taken 60 days after TCRalphabeta/CD19-depleted stem cell transplant. The chain recombines TRBV5-1 with TRBJ2-4, with TRBD1 matching over 8 bases. CDR3 bases: TGCGCCAGCAGCCGATGGACAGGGTTAGGCAAAAACATTCAGTACTTC. As protein: CASSRWTGLGKNIQYF.